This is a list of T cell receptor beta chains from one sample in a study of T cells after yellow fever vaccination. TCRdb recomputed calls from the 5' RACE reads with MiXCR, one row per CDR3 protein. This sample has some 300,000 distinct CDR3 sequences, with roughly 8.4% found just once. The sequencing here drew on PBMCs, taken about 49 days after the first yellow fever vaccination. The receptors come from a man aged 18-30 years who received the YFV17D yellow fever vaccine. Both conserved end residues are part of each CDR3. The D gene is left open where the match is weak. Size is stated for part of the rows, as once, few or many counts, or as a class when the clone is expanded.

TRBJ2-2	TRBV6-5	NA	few	TGTGCCAGCAGTTACCGCACCGCAGGGGAGCTGTTTTTT	CASSYRTAGELFF
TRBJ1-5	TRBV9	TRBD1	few	TGTGCCAGCGCCAGGGGGTTGCAAGGCAATCAGCCCCAGCATTTT	CASARGLQGNQPQHF
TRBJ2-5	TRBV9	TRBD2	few	TGTGCCAGCAGCCCAACCTACGGGACTAGCGACCGAGAGACCCAGTACTTC	CASSPTYGTSDRETQYF
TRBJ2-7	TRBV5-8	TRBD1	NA	TGTGCCAGCACCCATACCGGGACAGGGGCCTACGAGCAGTACTTC	CASTHTGTGAYEQYF
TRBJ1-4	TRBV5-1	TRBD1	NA	TGCGCCAGCAGCATCGGACAGGGGGGGAGTGAAAAACTGTTTTTT	CASSIGQGGSEKLFF
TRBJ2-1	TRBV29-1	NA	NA	TGCAGCGCCCGCCCAGGGCCCGGTGAGCAGTTCTTC	CSARPGPGEQFF
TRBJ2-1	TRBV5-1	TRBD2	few	TGCGCCAGCAGCTTGGATGGCGGGGGGGAGGACAATGAGCAGTTCTTC	CASSLDGGGEDNEQFF
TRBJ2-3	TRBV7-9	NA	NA	TGTGCCAGCAGCTTTTCCGGGGAGACAGATACGCAGTATTTT	CASSFSGETDTQYF
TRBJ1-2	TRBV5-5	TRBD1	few	TGTGCCAGCAGCCAGGTTCCCGGGACAGTTCCTGGCTACACCTTC	CASSQVPGTVPGYTF
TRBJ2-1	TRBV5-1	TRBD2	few	TGCGCCAGCAGCTTGGCCCTAGCGGGGGTGCGCGGGGGGGCCTACAATGAGCAGTTCTTC	CASSLALAGVRGGAYNEQFF
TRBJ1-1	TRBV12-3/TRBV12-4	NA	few	TGTGCCAGCATCCGAGGGGTAGGAAACACTGAAGCTTTCTTT	CASIRGVGNTEAFF
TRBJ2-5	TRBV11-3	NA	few	TGTGCCAGCAGCTCCAGGGCAACGGAGGCCCAGTACTTC	CASSSRATEAQYF
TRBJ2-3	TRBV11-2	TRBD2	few	TGTGCCAGCAGCTTAGATGGCCTAGCGGGGGTTCCACAGATTACGCAGTATTTT	CASSLDGLAGVPQITQYF
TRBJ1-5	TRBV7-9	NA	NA	TGTGCCAGCAGCTTCTGGGGGGAAGGCAATCAGCCCCAGCATTTT	CASSFWGEGNQPQHF
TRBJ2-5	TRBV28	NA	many	TGTGCCAGCAGTTTAGGGGTGACCCAAGAGACCCAGTACTTC	CASSLGVTQETQYF
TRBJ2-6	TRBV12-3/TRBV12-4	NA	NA	TGTGCCAGCAGGACCATGAAGACAGCTGGGGCCAACGTCCTGACTTTC	CASRTMKTAGANVLTF
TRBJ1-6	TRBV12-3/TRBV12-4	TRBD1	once	TGTGCCAGCAGTTTCGGGGGACAGAGGGATTCACCCCTCCACTTT	CASSFGGQRDSPLHF
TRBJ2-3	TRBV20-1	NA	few	TGCAGTGCTAGAAAAGCGGACGGCACAGATACGCAGTATTTT	CSARKADGTDTQYF
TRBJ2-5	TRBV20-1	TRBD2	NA	TGCAGTGCTCAGACTAGCTCCCAAGAGACCCAGTACTTC	CSAQTSSQETQYF
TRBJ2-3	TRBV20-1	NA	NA	TGCAGTGCAAAGCTATGGCGGGGAACTAGCACAGATACGCAGTATTTT	CSAKLWRGTSTDTQYF
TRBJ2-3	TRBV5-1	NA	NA	TGCGCCAGCAGTGAGGGGGTGGTAACAGATACGCAGTATTTT	CASSEGVVTDTQYF
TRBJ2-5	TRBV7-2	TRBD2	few	TGTGCCATCGATCCACTAGCGAACCTCCAAGAGACCCAGTACTTC	CAIDPLANLQETQYF
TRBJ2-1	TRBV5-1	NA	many	TGCGCCAGCAGCGACAGGACGGACAATGAGCAGTTCTTC	CASSDRTDNEQFF
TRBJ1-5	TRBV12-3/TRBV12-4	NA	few	TGTGCCAGCAGTCCGGGGACACGGCAGCCCCAGCATTTT	CASSPGTRQPQHF
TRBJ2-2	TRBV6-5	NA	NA	TGTGCCAGCAGTTACAACGGAGATTTCGGGGAGCTGTTTTTT	CASSYNGDFGELFF
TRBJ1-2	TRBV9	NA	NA	TGTGCCAGCAGCCAGATAAAAGAAGACAGGATAAGGCGTAATGGCTACACCTTC	CASSQIKEDRIRRNGYTF
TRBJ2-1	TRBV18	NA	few	TGTGCCAGCTCACCTACAGGTTACAATGAGCAGTTCTTC	CASSPTGYNEQFF
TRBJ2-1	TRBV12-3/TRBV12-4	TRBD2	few	TGTGCCAGCGGAACCGGGACGGGGGGACATGAGCAGTTCTTC	CASGTGTGGHEQFF
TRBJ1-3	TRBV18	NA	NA	TGTGCCAGCTCACCCGACAGGAGCTCTGGAAACACCATATATTTT	CASSPDRSSGNTIYF
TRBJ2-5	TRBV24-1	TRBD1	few	TGTGCCACCAGTGATCCGGGACAGGGGGACCGAGGGACCCAGTACTTC	CATSDPGQGDRGTQYF
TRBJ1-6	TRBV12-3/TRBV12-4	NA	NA	TGTGCCAGCAGTTTGAGGAATTGGGATTCACCCCTCCACTTT	CASSLRNWDSPLHF
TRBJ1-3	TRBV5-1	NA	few	TGCGCCAGCAGCTTGGGTGGCGCTGAAAACACCATATATTTT	CASSLGGAENTIYF
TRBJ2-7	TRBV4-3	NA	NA	TGCGCCAGCAGCCAAGATAGGAGGGGTTCCTACGAGCAGTACTTC	CASSQDRRGSYEQYF
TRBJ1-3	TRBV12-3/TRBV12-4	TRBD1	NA	TGTGCCAGCAGTTTCGGACAGGGCTCTGGAAACACCATATATTTT	CASSFGQGSGNTIYF
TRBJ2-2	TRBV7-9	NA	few	TGTGCCAGCATAATCGGGGAGCTGTTTTTT	CASIIGELFF
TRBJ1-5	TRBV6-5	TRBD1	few	TGTGCCAGCAGTTACTCGACAGGGGGCGTTGGTCAGCCCCAGCATTTT	CASSYSTGGVGQPQHF
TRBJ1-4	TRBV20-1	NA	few	TGCAGTGCTACCCCGGCGGGGGGCAGTGAAAAACTGTTTTTT	CSATPAGGSEKLFF
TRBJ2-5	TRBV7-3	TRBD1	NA	TGTGCCAGCAGCGCCGGGACAGGGACTGTGGAGACCCAGTACTTC	CASSAGTGTVETQYF
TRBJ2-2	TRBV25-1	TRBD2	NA	TGTGCCAGCAGTGAATTTACGGGACTAGCTGGCGGGGAGCTGTTTTTT	CASSEFTGLAGGELFF
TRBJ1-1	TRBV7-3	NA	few	TGTGCCAGCAGCACCGGGTCGCTCGGCCTGAACACTGAAGCTTTCTTT	CASSTGSLGLNTEAFF
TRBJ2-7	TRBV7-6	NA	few	TGTGCCAGCAGCACCTCCCCACTCTCCTACGAGCAGTACTTC	CASSTSPLSYEQYF
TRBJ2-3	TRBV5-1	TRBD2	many	TGCGCCAGCAGCACCTCCTTAGCGGGGGTAACAGATACGCAGTATTTT	CASSTSLAGVTDTQYF
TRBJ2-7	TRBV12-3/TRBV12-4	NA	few	TGTGCCAGCAGTTTACCAGGGAGACCTTTACGAGAGCAGTACTTC	CASSLPGRPLREQYF
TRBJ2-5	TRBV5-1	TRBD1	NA	TGCGCCAGCAGCTTGGCTACCGGGACAGGGGTGCAAGAGACCCAGTACTTC	CASSLATGTGVQETQYF
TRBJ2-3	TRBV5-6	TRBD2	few	TGTGCCAGCAGCTTGGCCGGCGCTAGCGGAGGCACAGATACGCAGTATTTT	CASSLAGASGGTDTQYF
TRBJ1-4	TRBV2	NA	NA	TGTGCCAGCAAACGGGACGTACATAATGAAAAACTGTTTTTT	CASKRDVHNEKLFF
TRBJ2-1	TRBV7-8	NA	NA	TGTGCCAGCAGCTTAGGGGGGCTGACCTACTCCTACAATGAGCAGTTCTTC	CASSLGGLTYSYNEQFF
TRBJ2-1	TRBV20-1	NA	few	TGCAGTGCTAGAGGCGGGCAGGGAAGCTCCTACAATGAGCAGTTCTTC	CSARGGQGSSYNEQFF
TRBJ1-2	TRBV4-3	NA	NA	TGCGCCAGCAGCCAAGATAAAATTTCCGTGTCCAGAAACTATGGCTACACCTTC	CASSQDKISVSRNYGYTF
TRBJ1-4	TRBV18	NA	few	TGTGCCAGCTCACTCATACAGGGTCATGGAGCTAATGAAAAACTGTTTTTT	CASSLIQGHGANEKLFF
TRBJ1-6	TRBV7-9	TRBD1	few	TGTGCCAGCAGCTTAGGGGCCGGGACAGGGAATAATTCACCCCTCCACTTT	CASSLGAGTGNNSPLHF
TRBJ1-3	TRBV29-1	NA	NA	TGCAGCGCCCTACGATTTGAGGGAAACACCATATATTTT	CSALRFEGNTIYF
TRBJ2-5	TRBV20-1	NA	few	TGCAGTGCTAGAGAGTGGCGGGAGACCCAGTACTTC	CSAREWRETQYF
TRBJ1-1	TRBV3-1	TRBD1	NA	TGTGCCACCACCCAAGAACCAGGGGGGAACACTGAAGCTTTCTTT	CATTQEPGGNTEAFF
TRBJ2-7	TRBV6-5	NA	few	TGTGCCAGCAGTTACTCGATTTCTGAGAGGCAGTACTTC	CASSYSISERQYF
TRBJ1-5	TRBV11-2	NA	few	TGTGCCAGCAGCCAACAGAATCAGCCCCAGCATTTT	CASSQQNQPQHF
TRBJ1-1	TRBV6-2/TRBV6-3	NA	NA	TGTGCCAGCAGCCGAACTGACGGAACTGAAGCTTTCTTT	CASSRTDGTEAFF